This T cell receptor (beta chain) came from a study of blood T cells in healthy people across ages. The study's findings and limits: Samples with more naive T cells showed higher observed beta diversity. No conclusive comparison of naive versus antigen-experienced cells was possible with unsorted PBMCs.

This clonotype was counted only a few times. Its antigen is undetermined. Using a J-beta primer mix together with a sample-barcoded 5' primer, a second PCR was run for about 6 to 12 cycles. A template-switch adaptor that had 12 random nucleotides put a tag on each cDNA molecule. TCRdb re-called the 5' RACE reads through MiXCR, storing one row per CDR3 protein. This table has about 630,000 distinct CDR3 sequences, under 25% appearing once. CDR1 and CDR2 (germline): DFQATT, SNEGSKA (reference sequence). V shed 0 bases and J 6 bases; nucleotides not matched to a gene: 6. The CDR3 extends over 15 amino acids.

The TCR was taken from a man aged 65-85 years in good health. The specimen sequenced was blood. This sequence joins TRBV20-1 and TRBJ2-3; 10 positions match TRBD2. This CDR3 is CSAREIAGGSDTQYF. The CDR3 DNA is TGCAGTGCTAGAGAGATAGCGGGAGGTTCGGATACGCAGTATTTT.